This T cell receptor beta chain emerged from a study of blood T cell repertoires in COVID-19. Background on the study: Samples representing acute and convalescent COVID-19 were sourced from the United States, Italy and Spain. PBMCs, B-cell-depleted T cells, or T cells provided the cDNA or gDNA that made up the material.

The CDR3 sequence is 14 residues long. Trimming at V came to 5 bases and at J to 6 bases, leaving 9 bases not matched to a gene. Germline CDR1 is MDHEN and CDR2 is SYDVKM. Methods used by the authors: Nucleated cell number was recorded as an estimate derived from reference gene primer amplification. Profiling relied on immunoSEQ multiplex PCR, and the TCRdb table lists in-frame clones only, not all of them. V, J and clone size reflect that table, while D and trimming were determined from the DNA. The table has roughly 150,000 clones, approximately 79% seen once; the top ten hold 7% to 10%. The specimen sequenced was peripheral blood. V and J are TRBV28 and TRBJ2-7; TRBD2 matches at 8 bases. The clonotype originates from a woman aged 60-75 years with COVID-19, enrolled during active disease. In DNA, the CDR3 is TGTGCCAGCAGTGTAACTACTAGCGGCGGCGAGCAGTACTTC. Its translation is CASSVTTSGGEQYF.